The 30 T cell receptor beta chains below all came from one sample that was sequenced in a study of regulatory T cells in long-lasting Graves disease. Stated time point: persistent/refractory GD, antithyroid drugs over 5 years with positive TRAb. The authors made the TCR library using RNA they extracted from PBMCs. According to the study, TCR beta libraries were built with iRepertoire HTBI primers and CDR3-region Arm-PCR. TCRdb re-derived calls from the multiplex PCR reads in MiXCR, one entry per CDR3 protein. The sample contains roughly 450,000 distinct CDR3 sequences, less than 25% of which appear only once. This specimen consisted of peripheral blood mononuclear cells (PBMCs), obtained when the disease was refractory, from a patient treated with antithyroid drugs. Receptor source: a female donor with Graves disease.

Notes on this clonotype: The germline gene is not matched at one end of the junction; a read error may be the cause. This sequence joins TRBV11-2 and TRBJ2-5; 16 bases fit TRBD2. The CDR3 is 16 residues long. From germline, CDR1 is SGHAT and CDR2 FQNNGV. The CDR3 DNA reads TGTGCCAGCAGCTGGGGACTAGCGGGAGGGCCGGAGATCCAGCACTTC. It codes for CASSWGLAGGPEIQHF.

This clonotype was counted only a few times. The chain couples TRBV6-1 to TRBJ2-7; 7 nucleotides match TRBD1. V was clipped by 7 bases and J by 1 base; unmatched bases: 7. The CDR3 has 14 residues. CDR1 is MNHNS, CDR2 SASEGT, per germline. The CDR3 spells CASTHRDRSYEQYF. The CDR3 DNA follows: TGTGCCAGCACCCACCGGGACAGATCCTACGAGCAGTACTTC.

The sample holds a few counts of this clonotype. The chain is built from TRBV19 and TRBJ2-3; TRBD2 aligns across 8 bases. CDR3 size: 16 residues. With V trimmed by 4 bases and J by 3 bases, 9 bases remained unmatched. Germline V gene lookup returns CDR1 LNHDA and CDR2 SQIVND (reference sequence). The CDR3 DNA reads as TGTGCCAGTAGTAAACAGCGGGAGAGGGGGACAGATACGCAGTATTTT. As protein: CASSKQRERGTDTQYF.

The sample holds many counts of this clonotype. V usage is TRBV20-1 and J usage is TRBJ1-1, with D perhaps TRBD1 (5 bases). Germline CDR1 reads DFQATT; CDR2 reads SNEGSKA (reference sequence). The CDR3 has 14 residues. V dropped 0 bases and J dropped 7 bases, with 15 bases sitting between them. CDR3 sequence (DNA): TGCAGTGCTAGAGATCGGGACCTTTACTTTGAAGCTTTCTTT. It specifies CSARDRDLYFEAFF.

In this sample, this clonotype turned up many times. The chain links TRBV28 to TRBJ1-1; D uncertain. Germline loops: CDR1 MDHEN, CDR2 SYDVKM. CDR3 size: 12 residues. Trimming took 3 bases from V and 8 from J, leaving 10 bases between them. This CDR3 reads CASSLSGLEAFF. Written as DNA, the CDR3 is TGTGCCAGCAGTTTGTCGGGGTTGGAAGCTTTCTTT.

The gene calls are TRBV29-1 and TRBJ2-2; either TRBD1 or TRBD2 may supply D (6 bases each). This CDR3 is 14 amino acids long. The V and J ends lost 6 bases and 4 bases respectively, with 15 bases between them. From germline, CDR1 is SQVTM and CDR2 ANQGSEA. DNA of the CDR3: TGCAGCGTCGGGTGGGGGGCAGGCACCGGGGAGCTGTTTTTT. It yields the protein CSVGWGAGTGELFF.

This rearrangement joins TRBV29-1 to TRBJ1-1; tentative D call: TRBD1 (6 bases). Looked up from germline, CDR1 is SQVTM and CDR2 is ANQGSEA. The CDR3 runs 14 residues. Trimming removed 0 bases from V and 3 bases from J, with 11 bases in between. CDR3 sequence (DNA): TGCAGCGTTGAAGATCTGCGACAGGACACTGAAGCTTTCTTT. As protein: CSVEDLRQDTEAFF.

The table lists this clonotype with a few counts. This chain uses TRBV29-1 with TRBJ2-7; 7 bases align to TRBD1. The germline gives CDR1 SQVTM, CDR2 ANQGSEA. The CDR3 runs to 13 residues. The J segment lost 2 bases and the V segment lost 4 bases, leaving 5 bases of the junction unmatched. The CDR3 nucleotides are TGCAGCGTTGTGTGGGGGACAGCCTACGAGCAGTACTTC. This codes for CSVVWGTAYEQYF.

In this sample, this clonotype turned up many times. The chain employs TRBV28 and TRBJ1-5; no firm D call. The germline V and J ends were trimmed by 4 bases and 3 bases, with 16 bases remaining between them. This CDR3 has 16 amino acids. CDR1 and CDR2 (germline): MDHEN, SYDVKM. The CDR3 protein is CASSYRKRQHNQPQHF. CDR3 nucleotides: TGTGCCAGCAGTTACCGGAAGCGGCAGCACAATCAGCCCCAGCATTTT.

The chain links TRBV9 to TRBJ2-6, with a possible D match to TRBD2 (5 bases). V was pared by 3 bases and J by 2 bases, with 9 bases between. CDR1 and CDR2 from the germline V gene are SGDLS and YYNGEE. The CDR3 length is 15 residues. The CDR3 here is CASSAYGTGANVLTF. The CDR3 bases are TGTGCCAGCAGCGCCTACGGGACTGGGGCCAACGTCCTGACTTTC.

This clonotype was found many times. This chain links TRBV30 with TRBJ1-1; D is uncertain. V was trimmed by 1 base and J by 4 bases, leaving 13 bases between them. The CDR3 covers 14 residues. Germline CDR1 GTSNPN, CDR2 SVGIG (reference sequence). CDR3 DNA: TGTGCCTGGAGTGCTATAACGGCGGTCACTGAAGCTTTCTTT. As protein: CAWSAITAVTEAFF.

This rearrangement joins TRBV10-3 to TRBJ2-3, with D possibly being TRBD1 (6 bases). Germline V gene data show CDR1 as ENHRY and CDR2 as SYGVKD. The CDR3 spans 12 residues. Trimming took off 10 bases at V and 4 bases at J, with 12 bases between the two ends. The CDR3 coding sequence is TGTGCCACCCGAGGGACATCAGATACGCAGTATTTT. It yields the protein CATRGTSDTQYF.

The sample holds many counts of this clonotype. This sequence joins TRBV3-1 and TRBJ2-7; either TRBD1 or TRBD2 may supply D (5 bases each). The CDR3 sequence is 16 residues long. Trimming cost V 1 base and J 3 bases, with 16 bases left between them. Germline V gene lookup returns CDR1 LGHDT and CDR2 YNNKEL (reference sequence). The CDR3 DNA follows: TGTGCCAGCAGCCAAGGACAGCGAGGGCTTAGCTACGAGCAGTACTTC. This codes for CASSQGQRGLSYEQYF.

This clonotype was found many times. CDR3 DNA: TGTGCCAGCAGTTTCACAGGTACGGAGGGGAGCATTCAGTACTTC. It translates to CASSFTGTEGSIQYF. V gene TRBV28 combines with J gene TRBJ2-4; a possible D gene is TRBD2 (6 bases). The CDR3 sequence is 15 residues long. Germline values: CDR1 MDHEN, CDR2 SYDVKM. Trimming took off 3 bases at V and 9 bases at J, with 18 bases between the two ends. The full variable domain, its missing parts supplied by reference TRBV28 and TRBJ2-4, is DVKVTQSSRYLVKRTGEKVFLECVQDMDHENMFWYRQDPGLGLRLIYFSYDVKMKEKGDIPEGYSVSREKKERFSLILESASTNQTSMYLCASSFTGTEGSIQYFGAGTRLSVL.

This clonotype turned up a few times. The chain uses TRBV4-2 and TRBJ2-4; TRBD2 aligns across 7 bases. This CDR3 region has 15 residues. Germline V gene sequence: CDR1 LGHNA, CDR2 YNFKEQ. V dropped 0 bases and J dropped 5; count of bases not matched to a gene: 4. The CDR3 here is CASSQEGGSQNIQYF. The CDR3 region has the DNA TGTGCCAGCAGCCAAGAGGGCGGGAGTCAAAACATTCAGTACTTC.

The rearrangement uses TRBV7-2 and TRBJ2-2; D is perhaps TRBD1 or TRBD2 (7 bases each). Germline CDR1 SGHTA, CDR2 FQGNSA. This CDR3 comprises 17 residues. V lost 1 base and J lost 5, with 17 bases in between. The CDR3 protein is CASSLGRAGQYTGELFF. The CDR3 region has the DNA TGTGCCAGCAGCTTAGGGAGAGCGGGACAGTATACCGGGGAGCTGTTTTTT. Full variable domain (remainder filled in from reference TRBV7-2 and TRBJ2-2): GAGVSQSPSNKVTEKGKDVELRCDPISGHTALYWYRQSLGQGLEFLIYFQGNSAPDKSGLPSDRFSAERTGGSVSTLTIQRTQQEDSAVYLCASSLGRAGQYTGELFFGEGSRLTVL.

This clonotype came up a few times. The genes are TRBV20-1 and TRBJ1-2, with D unclear. V was trimmed by 3 bases and J by 1 base, leaving 15 bases between them. This CDR3 is built from 15 residues. The V gene's germline CDR1 is DFQATT and CDR2 SNEGSKA (reference sequence). The CDR3 DNA is TGCAGTGCTAGCCTGACGGCCGAGATTAACTATGGCTACACCTTC. This sequence encodes CSASLTAEINYGYTF.

This clonotype has at least ten counts. V usage is TRBV20-1 and J usage is TRBJ1-2, with D perhaps TRBD1 (5 bases). The V gene lost 5 bases and the J gene lost 10 bases, with 11 bases spanning the gap. There are 10 residues in the CDR3. CDR1 DFQATT and CDR2 SNEGSKA come from the germline V gene (reference sequence). The CDR3 is CSAPGAIYTF. The CDR3 nucleotides are TGCAGTGCTCCCGGGGCCATCTACACCTTC.

This clonotype was detected ten times or more. The chain links TRBV6-1 to TRBJ2-7; TRBD2 agrees at 9 bases. The CDR3 extends over 12 amino acids. V was clipped by 8 bases and J by 6 bases; unmatched bases: 5. Germline CDR1 is MNHNS and CDR2 is SASEGT. In nucleotides, the CDR3 is TGTGCCAGCGGACTAGCGCCAATCGAGCAGTACTTC. Its translation: CASGLAPIEQYF.

This clonotype occurred a few times. The chain is built from TRBV19 and TRBJ2-7; possibly TRBD2 for D (6 bases). The V end lost 5 bases, the J end lost 3 bases, and 20 bases lay between the germline ends. Germline CDR1 is LNHDA and CDR2 is SQIVND (reference sequence). The CDR3 loop spans 16 amino acids. CDR3 loop: CASSSIRDSGLYEQYF. The CDR3 DNA reads TGTGCCAGTAGTTCAATCCGGGACTCAGGACTCTACGAGCAGTACTTC.

This clonotype was counted between two and nine times. J is TRBJ2-7 and V is TRBV10-2; D tentatively fits TRBD1 or TRBD2 (5 bases each). CDR3 length equals 15 residues. Germline loops: CDR1 WSHSY, CDR2 SAAADI. V was cut by 7 bases and J by 3 bases, with 19 bases left in between. The CDR3 DNA sequence: TGCGCCAGCAATCGGCCGGGGCAGGATCTCTACGAGCAGTACTTC. Amino acid sequence: CASNRPGQDLYEQYF.

This clonotype was observed a handful of times. The rearrangement joins TRBV6-2 or TRBV6-3 to TRBJ1-2; 7 bases line up with TRBD1. The CDR3 spans 15 residues. V dropped 6 bases and J dropped 1; count of bases not matched to a gene: 8. Looked up from germline, CDR1 is MNHEY and CDR2 is SVGEGT. The CDR3, as DNA: TGTGCCAGCAGAGGGGACAGAGACGTTAACTATGGCTACACCTTC. This translates into CASRGDRDVNYGYTF.

The chain couples TRBV20-1 to TRBJ2-3, with D possibly being TRBD2 (6 bases). The germline V gene encodes CDR1 DFQATT and CDR2 SNEGSKA (reference sequence). The CDR3 consists of 16 residues. V was pared by 1 base and J by 4 bases, with 18 bases between. The CDR3 nucleotides are TGCAGTGCTAGAGTCCCGGGAGTTCCCCACCCAGATACGCAGTATTTT. Amino acid sequence: CSARVPGVPHPDTQYF.

In this sample, this clonotype turned up a few times. The rearrangement uses TRBV20-1 and TRBJ2-5, with D hard to call. The CDR3 loop spans 17 amino acids. The germline gives CDR1 DFQATT, CDR2 SNEGSKA (reference sequence). The V gene lost 0 bases and the J gene lost 4 bases, with 21 bases spanning the gap. CDR3 in DNA: TGCAGTGCTAGAGATGGCAAGTCCCAGCCAGTTGGAGAGACCCAGTACTTC. This gives the protein CSARDGKSQPVGETQYF.

V is TRBV6-1 and J is TRBJ2-7; TRBD2 might be the D (5 bases). With 8 bases removed from V and 4 bases from J, the gap between germline ends came to 15 bases. CDR3 length: 13 residues. Germline V gene lookup returns CDR1 MNHNS and CDR2 SASEGT. The DNA for the CDR3 is TGTGCCAGCGTCTGGGAGCCCCGATACGAGCAGTACTTC. Translating gives CASVWEPRYEQYF.

This clonotype was detected a few times. The chain links TRBV29-1 to TRBJ2-5; the D is unclear. The V and J ends lost 4 bases and 3 bases respectively, with 6 bases between them. In germline, CDR1 is SQVTM, CDR2 ANQGSEA. The CDR3 sequence is 11 residues long. The CDR3 reads CSVVGEETQYF. CDR3 DNA: TGCAGCGTTGTCGGCGAAGAGACCCAGTACTTC.

This clonotype was recorded a few times. J is TRBJ1-5 and V is TRBV6-1, with 7 positions matching TRBD1. Germline CDR1 MNHNS, CDR2 SASEGT. J lost 1 base, V lost 4 bases, and 7 bases had no gene match. This CDR3 spans 16 amino acids. The CDR3 nucleotides read TGTGCCAGCAGTGTGAAGGGGGCGAGCAGCAATCAGCCCCAGCATTTT. It specifies CASSVKGASSNQPQHF.

The genes are TRBV27 and TRBJ2-1; D may be TRBD2 (5 bases). Germline CDR1 MNHEY, CDR2 SMNVEV (reference sequence). Trimming stripped 3 bases from V and 5 bases from J, with 8 bases between. This CDR3 comprises 13 residues. The CDR3 loop reads CASSLPGDNEQFF. DNA for the CDR3: TGTGCCAGCAGTTTGCCCGGGGACAATGAGCAGTTCTTC.

This clonotype was counted at least ten times. J is TRBJ1-1 and V is TRBV29-1; 11 bases fit TRBD1. From germline, CDR1 is SQVTM and CDR2 ANQGSEA. The trim removed 4 bases at V and 10 bases at J, leaving 14 bases unmatched. This CDR3 is 15 amino acids long. CDR3 region: CSVVHSTGTGGLAFF. The CDR3 coding sequence is TGCAGCGTTGTCCATTCAACCGGGACAGGGGGATTAGCTTTCTTT.

This clonotype was detected many times. V usage is TRBV7-2 and J usage is TRBJ2-5; unclear D gene. The CDR3 sequence is 11 residues long. V was shortened by 7 bases and J by 4 bases, with 7 bases between the two germline ends. Germline V gives CDR1 SGHTA, CDR2 FQGNSA. This CDR3 is CASTQAETQYF. Here the CDR3 DNA reads TGTGCCAGCACCCAAGCAGAGACCCAGTACTTC.